This paragraph covers one TCR beta chain sequence. The antigen remains undetermined. PCR involved 60 Vbeta and 13 Jbeta primers. Method: immunoSEQ multiplex PCR; TCRdb's copy keeps in-frame clones and lacks some. The table has roughly 140,000 clones, 75% to 85% seen once. The length of the CDR3 is 14 residues. With 4 bases clipped from V and 9 bases from J, the junction kept 7 bases outside the gene matches. Germline CDR1 and CDR2: MGHDK and SYGVNS. The sample comes from a study of cytomegalovirus exposure and HLA in healthy donors. The study, taken as a whole, reports: Later analysis associated a missense DCLRE1C variant with TCR beta V- and J-gene trimming. A highly shared variant cluster was judged a likely technical artifact.

This clonotype was obtained from a man between 35 and 55 years old in good health and CMV-seronegative. This rearrangement joins TRBV25-1 to TRBJ1-5, with 9 bases identical to TRBD1. What was sequenced was PBMCs. CDR3 nucleotide sequence: TGTGCCAGCAGTGCGATGGGACAGGGTGGGCCCCAGCATTTT. It codes for CASSAMGQGGPQHF.